The clone carrying this TCR beta chain has more than one count but fewer than ten. Antigen unknown. This sample was taken from a study of cytomegalovirus exposure and HLA in healthy donors. Study information: Some 85 million unique TCRs, all from HLA-typed donors, were included in an early release of the data. The study's findings and limits: Certain sequence variants were highly shared and formed a cluster, and this cluster was likely a sequencing artifact.

Germline values: CDR1 MDHEN, CDR2 SYDVKM. V was pared by 6 bases and J by 14 bases, with 11 bases of the junction left unmatched. The CDR3 has 14 residues. Vbeta (60) and Jbeta (13) primers were used in the PCR. Clones were sequenced by immunoSEQ multiplex PCR, and TCRdb holds only the in-frame ones, with some missing. The table includes 120,000 to 150,000 clones, roughly a tenth detected once. The sequenced sample was PBMCs. The TCR comes from a male donor in good health and CMV-seronegative. The chain recombines TRBV28 with TRBJ1-6, with 9 bases that match TRBD1. CDR3 nucleotides: TGTGCCAGCAGACCCGGGACAGGGATCGGTTCCCTCCACTTT. Its protein product is CASRPGTGIGSLHF.